These 23 T cell receptor beta chains share one sample of origin, sequenced in a study of blood T cell repertoires in COVID-19. Assay used: immunoSEQ multiplex PCR; TCRdb lists only in-frame clones, some missing. The sample carries 270,000 or so clones, 90% recorded once. The sequencing input was PBMCs or T cells enriched from blood (not recorded which). The receptor source for this set is a woman in her 30s with acute COVID-19.

V is TRBV7-8 and J is TRBJ2-7; maybe TRBD2 (5 bases). The CDR3 has 12 amino acids. Germline CDR1 and CDR2: SGHVS and FQNEAQ. Trimming removed 4 bases at V and 3 bases at J, with 7 bases between. The CDR3 loop is CASSSDFYEQYF. The CDR3 DNA is TGTGCCAGCAGCTCGGACTTCTACGAGCAGTACTTC.

V and J are TRBV9 and TRBJ2-2; 10 bases map to TRBD1. Germline V gene lookup returns CDR1 SGDLS and CDR2 YYNGEE. The CDR3 has 19 amino acids. The J segment lost 5 bases and the V segment lost 0 bases, leaving 13 bases of the junction unmatched. For the CDR3, the DNA is TGTGCCAGCAGCGTAGCTCCCAGTGGGGACAGGGGAGGGACCGGGGAGCTGTTTTTT. As protein: CASSVAPSGDRGGTGELFF.

The chain employs TRBV6-5 and TRBJ1-1, with D possibly matching TRBD1 (6 bases). Trimming took 6 bases from V and 1 from J, leaving 9 bases between them. The germline V gene encodes CDR1 MNHEY and CDR2 SVGAGI. This CDR3 has 13 residues. The CDR3 region is CASRDSPNTEAFF. The CDR3 DNA reads TGTGCCAGCAGGGACAGTCCGAACACTGAAGCTTTCTTT.

The gene calls are TRBV7-9 and TRBJ2-1; D remains ambiguous. The CDR3 covers 13 residues. Looked up from germline, CDR1 is SEHNR and CDR2 is FQNEAQ (reference sequence). The ends were cut back, 4 bases at V and 5 bases at J, with 9 bases in the middle. CDR3 bases: TGTGCCAGCAGCTCTTCAGGAAACAATGAGCAGTTCTTC. This encodes CASSSSGNNEQFF.

J is TRBJ1-1 and V is TRBV19; no firm D call. Germline CDR1 is LNHDA and CDR2 is SQIVND (reference sequence). The CDR3 loop spans 13 amino acids. V lost 2 bases to trimming and J lost 1 base, with 5 bases between them. The CDR3 DNA sequence: TGTGCCAGTAGTATAAGCCCGAACACTGAAGCTTTCTTT. This codes for CASSISPNTEAFF.

This chain links TRBV18 with TRBJ2-2; 10 bases align to TRBD2. CDR1 KGHSH and CDR2 LQKENI come from the germline V gene. V shed 3 bases, J shed 7 bases, and the junction held 5 bases outside the gene matches. CDR3 length equals 15 residues. DNA of the CDR3: TGTGCCAGCTCACCTAGCGGGAGGATTTTCGGGGAGCTGTTTTTT. This codes for CASSPSGRIFGELFF.

The genes are TRBV3-1 (or the pseudogene TRBV3-2) and TRBJ2-7; 7 bases are shared with TRBD2. CDR1 is LGHDT and CDR2 is YNNKEL in the germline V gene (reference sequence). With V trimmed by 8 bases and J by 2 bases, 9 bases remained unmatched. The CDR3 contains 14 residues. CDR3 loop: CASGRSGETYEQYF. As DNA, the CDR3 is TGTGCCAGCGGTAGGAGCGGGGAGACCTACGAGCAGTACTTC.

The rearrangement uses TRBV5-1 and TRBJ2-5, with 8 bases identical to TRBD2. This CDR3 has 16 residues. V gave up 1 base and J gave up 1 base; unmatched junction bases: 6. Per germline, CDR1 SGHRS and CDR2 YFSETQ. CDR3 in amino acids: CASSLIFAGGQETQYF. The CDR3, as DNA: TGCGCCAGCAGCTTGATCTTCGCGGGAGGCCAAGAGACCCAGTACTTC.

The chain is built from TRBV11-2 and TRBJ2-7, with 8 bases aligning to TRBD2. In germline, CDR1 is SGHAT, CDR2 FQNNGV. The V segment lost 5 bases and the J segment 6 bases; nucleotides outside the gene matches: 6. The CDR3 is made up of 13 amino acids. DNA for the CDR3: TGTGCCAGCAGCCTAGGGACTAGAAGCGAGCAGTACTTC. Its protein product is CASSLGTRSEQYF.

The chain has TRBV5-1 and TRBJ2-3, with 7 bases that match TRBD2. V was pared by 0 bases and J by 0 bases, with 4 bases of the junction left unmatched. CDR1 SGHRS and CDR2 YFSETQ come from the germline V gene. There are 16 residues in the CDR3. CDR3 in DNA: TGCGCCAGCAGCTTGGTAGGTAGCGGGAGCACAGATACGCAGTATTTT. Translated, it gives CASSLVGSGSTDTQYF.

The J gene is TRBJ2-1, the V gene TRBV29-1; 9 bases are a match to TRBD2. Germline CDR1 SQVTM, CDR2 ANQGSEA. The CDR3 is 15 residues long. V shed 4 bases and J 3 bases; nucleotides not matched to a gene: 7. CDR3: CSVGPRTSDYNEQFF. The DNA for the CDR3 is TGCAGCGTTGGCCCGAGGACTAGCGACTACAATGAGCAGTTCTTC.

This chain connects TRBV5-5 to TRBJ1-1; 10 positions match TRBD1. Trimming at V came to 3 bases and at J to 7 bases, leaving 6 bases not matched to a gene. CDR3 length: 14 amino acids. Germline CDR1 SGHKS, CDR2 YYEKEE (reference sequence). The CDR3 reads CASSWGQGPHEAFF. For the CDR3, the DNA is TGTGCCAGCAGCTGGGGACAGGGGCCCCATGAAGCTTTCTTT.

The chain has TRBV6-1 and TRBJ1-2, with a possible D match to TRBD1 (6 bases). Trimming stripped 1 base from V and 4 bases from J, with 7 bases between. This CDR3 is built from 13 residues. CDR1 MNHNS and CDR2 SASEGT come from the germline V gene. Written as DNA, the CDR3 is TGTGCCAGCAGTGAAGAGGGGGTCTATGGCTACACCTTC. This gives the protein CASSEEGVYGYTF.

The chain combines TRBV5-6 with TRBJ1-2, with TRBD1 matching 9 bases. Germline loops: CDR1 SGHDT, CDR2 YYEEEE. This CDR3 has 13 residues. V shed 3 bases and J 6 bases; nucleotides not matched to a gene: 3. For the CDR3, the DNA is TGTGCCAGCAGCTCGGGACAGGGAGATGGCTACACCTTC. Encoded protein: CASSSGQGDGYTF.

The chain combines TRBV3-1 (or the pseudogene TRBV3-2) with TRBJ2-7; 16 bases are a match to TRBD2. There are 17 residues in the CDR3. Germline CDR1 reads LGHDT; CDR2 reads YNNKEL (reference sequence). After removal of 5 bases from V and 5 bases from J, the junction contained 9 bases not matched to a gene. The CDR3 DNA is TGTGCCAGCAGCTCACCGGGACTAGCGGGAGGGCCGGACGAGCAGTACTTC. Amino acid sequence: CASSSPGLAGGPDEQYF.

The chain joins TRBV7-2 to TRBJ1-4; a possible D gene is TRBD1 (6 bases). CDR1 and CDR2 from the germline V gene are SGHTA and FQGNSA. The CDR3 runs to 17 residues. V lost 3 bases to trimming and J lost 3 bases, with 17 bases between them. The DNA for the CDR3 is TGTGCCAGCAGCTTCCGGACGGCGACAGGAGCTAATGAAAAACTGTTTTTT. Translated: CASSFRTATGANEKLFF.

The chain has TRBV7-3 and TRBJ2-7; D is uncertain. The germline V gene encodes CDR1 SGHTA and CDR2 FQGTGA. The CDR3 runs 13 residues. V gave up 5 bases and J gave up 4 bases, with 12 bases separating them. The CDR3 region has the DNA TGTGCCAGCAGCGTAGACCAGGATTACGAGCAGTACTTC. Its translation: CASSVDQDYEQYF.

This sequence joins TRBV28 and TRBJ2-2, with D possibly being TRBD2 (6 bases). V lost 5 bases to trimming and J lost 3 bases, with 13 bases between them. Germline V CDR1 and CDR2: MDHEN, SYDVKM. This CDR3 region has 15 residues. As DNA, the CDR3 is TGTGCCAGCAGTCCCGGGACTGACGACACCGGGGAGCTGTTTTTT. It encodes CASSPGTDDTGELFF.

The J gene is TRBJ2-3, the V gene TRBV6-6; the D gene is possibly TRBD1 (6 bases). The V end lost 2 bases, the J end lost 6 bases, and 9 bases lay between the germline ends. This CDR3 is built from 13 residues. Germline loops: CDR1 MNHNY, CDR2 SVGAGI (reference sequence). The CDR3 reads CASSYRGLDTQYF. CDR3 coding DNA: TGTGCCAGCAGTTACAGGGGGTTGGATACGCAGTATTTT.

V is TRBV11-2 and J is TRBJ2-5; D is possibly TRBD2 (6 bases). The CDR3 covers 18 residues. Germline V gene data show CDR1 as SGHAT and CDR2 as FQNNGV. V was shortened by 5 bases and J by 5 bases, with 27 bases between the two germline ends. Here the CDR3 DNA reads TGTGCCAGCAGCCCGCTGTGGCGGGACTCTAGGGAGGACGAGACCCAGTACTTC. Amino acid sequence: CASSPLWRDSREDETQYF. Variable domain in full (rest from reference TRBV11-2 and TRBJ2-5): EAGVAQSPRYKIIEKRQSVAFWCNPISGHATLYWYQQILGQGPKLLIQFQNNGVVDDSQLPKDRFSAERLKGVDSTLKIQPAKLEDSAVYLCASSPLWRDSREDETQYFGPGTRLLVL.

The chain couples TRBV27 to TRBJ2-2; D is perhaps TRBD1 (5 bases). CDR1 is MNHEY and CDR2 is SMNVEV in the germline V gene (reference sequence). The CDR3 is made up of 14 amino acids. V lost 6 bases, J lost 3 bases, and 11 bases lay in between. CDR3 nucleotide sequence: TGTGCCAGCAGCCTAGGGGTTTACACCGGGGAGCTGTTTTTT. It translates to CASSLGVYTGELFF.

The V call is TRBV19, the J call TRBJ1-6; 8 bases agree with TRBD1. Germline trimming cut 7 bases from V and 9 bases from J; bases unmatched to any gene: 17. CDR3 size: 17 residues. The germline gives CDR1 LNHDA, CDR2 SQIVND (reference sequence). The CDR3 nucleotides are TGTGCCAGTATGGAGACCGCGAGGACAGGGAGAAGTTCACCCCTCCACTTT. Its protein is CASMETARTGRSSPLHF.

The chain combines TRBV5-6 with TRBJ2-1; possibly TRBD2 for D (6 bases). The CDR3 sequence is 13 residues long. Trimming left V 7 bases short and J 8 bases short, with 16 bases between. The germline gives CDR1 SGHDT, CDR2 YYEEEE. CDR3 nucleotides: TGTGCCAGCGGGTTACGGGAGTTTGATGAGCAGTTCTTC. This gives the protein CASGLREFDEQFF.